This T cell receptor (beta chain) appears in the sequencing data of a study of T cell changes during pregnancy in multiple sclerosis. The data were produced by immunoSEQ multiplex PCR, yet TCRdb's version contains in-frame clones alone and is incomplete. This repertoire shows about 92,000 clones, around 92% found once; its top ten account for about 2.4%. The germline V gene has CDR1 MNHNS and CDR2 SASEGT. The CDR3 covers 13 residues. V lost 11 bases and J 2 bases, leaving 12 bases between the germline ends. The chain employs TRBV6-1 and TRBJ2-2; D ambiguous. Sequenced here: peripheral blood, sampled in the first trimester of pregnancy. The TCR was taken from a female donor with multiple sclerosis, enrolled in a pregnancy study. CDR3 amino acids: CAVRYPNTGELFF. The CDR3 DNA follows: TGTGCCGTACGGTACCCAAACACCGGGGAGCTGTTTTTT.